This T cell receptor (beta chain) was sequenced for a study of CXCR3-negative and CXCR3-positive naive CD8 T cells. Study summary: A total of 110 million to 150 million TRB reads was generated, with about 1.5 +/- 0.3 million per library.

Turning to this clonotype: Its specificity is not known.

Findings of the study overall: Whereas both naive subsets had comparably high diversity, memory CD8+ cells had much lower diversity. Unlike memory cells, which differed, naive CXCR3-negative and CXCR3-positive cells had similar TRBV-TRBJ usage. The level of CXCR3 expression partially decreased after cryopreservation; the majority of assays used fresh PBMCs.

Looked up from germline, CDR1 is ENHRY and CDR2 is SYGVKD. This CDR3 contains 14 residues. TRB cDNA libraries were made by UMI-labeled 5' RACE. TCRdb reprocessed the 5' RACE reads, with one entry per CDR3 protein and no DNA. This sample's clone table lists tens of thousands of distinct CDR3 sequences. The sample comprised memory CD8+ T cells from blood. The sequence derives from a human donor in good health. Some clones in this sample may be carry-over from other donors' samples. The chain carries TRBV10-3 and TRBJ2-3; TCRdb's D gene call, TRBD1, goes unchecked for lack of DNA. The CDR3 here is CAIQRGPSTDTQYF.